The 10 T cell receptor beta chains presented below share a single source sample, sequenced in a study of T cells in localized non-small cell lung cancer. This table comes from immunoSEQ multiplex PCR, and its TCRdb copy is limited to in-frame clones, with some not included. This sample has around 64,000 clones, with 81% found just once. The source was PBMCs, collected before any cancer treatment. The source is a man aged 40-75 years with stage II lung adenocarcinoma.

V is TRBV28 and J is TRBJ2-1; D possibly corresponds to TRBD1 (6 bases). The CDR3 spans 15 residues. V lost 8 bases and J lost 1, with 15 bases in between. Germline CDR1 MDHEN, CDR2 SYDVKM. CDR3 nucleotide sequence: TGTGCCAGCTTCGCCAACAGGGTTTCCTACAATGAGCAGTTCTTC. This translates into CASFANRVSYNEQFF.

This clone occurred a few times. The chain employs TRBV18 and TRBJ1-3; no firm D call. Trimming pared 1 base from V and 1 base from J, leaving 8 bases between. The germline gives CDR1 KGHSH, CDR2 LQKENI. The length of the CDR3 is 15 residues. CDR3 loop: CASSPREVSGNTIYF. The DNA for the CDR3 is TGTGCCAGCTCACCACGTGAAGTATCTGGAAACACCATATATTTT.

V usage is TRBV4-3 and J usage is TRBJ2-2; weak D call: TRBD1 (5 bases). CDR3 length equals 14 residues. Germline values: CDR1 LGHNA, CDR2 YSLEER. V shed 0 bases and J shed 8 bases, with 10 bases lying between them. The CDR3 is CASSQEGPEGELFF. For the CDR3, the DNA is TGCGCCAGCAGCCAAGAGGGGCCGGAGGGGGAGCTGTTTTTT.

The genes are TRBV11-1 and TRBJ2-7; TRBD1 is a possible D gene (6 bases). V was shortened by 5 bases and J by 8 bases, with 13 bases between the two germline ends. The CDR3 consists of 12 residues. CDR1 and CDR2 (germline): SGHAT, FQDESV (reference sequence). The CDR3 protein is CASSRDKSKQYF. The CDR3 coding sequence is TGTGCCAGCAGCCGGGACAAGTCAAAGCAGTACTTC.

The rearrangement links TRBV7-9 to TRBJ2-1; D remains ambiguous. CDR1 is SEHNR, CDR2 FQNEAQ, per germline (reference sequence). The CDR3 has 12 residues. Trimming cost V 3 bases and J 4 bases, with 4 bases left between them. Written as DNA, the CDR3 is TGTGCCAGCAGCTTGAATTACAATGAGCAGTTCTTC. Protein sequence: CASSLNYNEQFF.

The genes are TRBV11-2 and TRBJ1-2, with D maybe TRBD1 (5 bases). CDR1 is SGHAT, CDR2 FQNNGV, per germline. The germline V and J ends were trimmed by 0 bases and 8 bases, with 10 bases remaining between them. This CDR3 is 13 amino acids long. CDR3 DNA sequence: TGTGCCAGCAGCTTAGAGAGGGGTTTAGGCTACACCTTC. This translates into CASSLERGLGYTF.

The CDR3 nucleotides are TGTGCCAGCAGCGTAGACAGCACAGATACGCAGTATTTT. This translates into CASSVDSTDTQYF. V usage is TRBV7-3 and J usage is TRBJ2-3, with unresolved D. The CDR3 totals 13 residues. The V end was cut by 5 bases, the J end by 0 bases, with 6 bases between. Germline-derived CDR1 and CDR2 are SGHTA and FQGTGA.

This rearrangement joins TRBV7-3 to TRBJ2-2; TRBD1 aligns across 11 bases. The CDR3 contains 15 residues. V lost 5 bases, J lost 2 bases, and 1 base stayed unmatched. CDR1 is SGHTA and CDR2 is FQGTGA in the germline V gene. The CDR3 is CASSRTGGNTGELFF. The CDR3 region has the DNA TGTGCCAGCAGCCGGACAGGGGGCAACACCGGGGAGCTGTTTTTT.

This rearrangement joins TRBV5-1 to TRBJ1-5; possibly TRBD1 for D (6 bases). There are 14 residues in the CDR3. CDR1 SGHRS and CDR2 YFSETQ come from the germline V gene. Trimming cost V 4 bases and J 0 bases, with 8 bases left between them. CDR3 in amino acids: CASSRTDSNQPQHF. As DNA, the CDR3 is TGCGCCAGCAGCCGGACAGATAGCAATCAGCCCCAGCATTTT. Drawing the rest from reference TRBV5-1 and TRBJ1-5, the complete variable domain is KAGVTQTPRYLIKTRGQQVTLSCSPISGHRSVSWYQQTPGQGLQFLFEYFSETQRNKGNFPGRFSGRQFSNSRSEMNVSTLELGDSALYLCASSRTDSNQPQHFGDGTRLSIL.

This clone turned up a few times. The gene calls are TRBV19 and TRBJ2-1; TRBD2 aligns across 7 bases. CDR1 is LNHDA, CDR2 SQIVND, per germline (reference sequence). The CDR3 contains 16 residues. Trimming took 1 base from V and 0 from J; bases not matched to a gene: 3. CDR3 sequence: CASSIGGGSSYNEQFF. CDR3 DNA sequence: TGTGCCAGTAGTATAGGGGGCGGGAGCTCCTACAATGAGCAGTTCTTC.